This entry describes one T cell receptor (beta chain). Its antigen is undetermined. This record comes from a study of siplizumab effects on memory and regulatory T cells. General study points: Siplizumab cultures yielded proliferating Tregs whose suppressive function was not confirmed. Assignment to unstimulated subsets succeeded for only a minor fraction of the alloreactive clones.

It was 85,000 to 100,000 TCR templates that were assayed per sample. Here immunoSEQ multiplex PCR was the method, and the copy in TCRdb shows in-frame clones only, minus some. The sample has roughly 100,000 clones, about 92% seen once. Germline values: CDR1 GTSNPN, CDR2 SVGIG (reference sequence). The CDR3 consists of 13 residues. The germline V and J ends were trimmed by 1 base and 7 bases, with 13 bases remaining between them. The genes are TRBV30 and TRBJ2-5; D may be TRBD1 or TRBD2 (7 bases each). Sequenced: CD4+ T cells sorted from blood. This TCR was recovered from a human donor in good health. The CDR3 coding sequence is TGTGCCTGGAGTGCAGGGGGGGTCGGGACCCAGTACTTC. Translation gives CAWSAGGVGTQYF.